This TCR beta chain emerged from a study of cytomegalovirus exposure and HLA in healthy donors. Study as a whole: From donors who were HLA-typed, an early data release held approximately 84 million unique TCRs. Points from the study as a whole: Cytomegalovirus status was reportedly diagnosed by the classifier with high sensitivity and specificity. A later analysis linked about 17,000 TCR beta sequences to HLA alleles at 0.05 false discovery rate. In vitro experiments confirmed that a few CMV-associated chains were specific for CMV antigens.

The CDR3 is 11 amino acids. V gave up 4 bases and J gave up 2 bases, with 3 bases separating them. Germline loops: CDR1 SGHRS, CDR2 YFSETQ. Primers for the PCR totalled 60 Vbeta and 13 Jbeta. The table came from immunoSEQ multiplex PCR; TCRdb's copy has only in-frame clones and leaves some out. The data hold 63,000 or so clones, with 70% to 85% observed a single time. With respect to this clone: Its matching antigen is unknown.

The sequencing input was PBMCs. The V call is TRBV5-1, the J call TRBJ2-5; D is unresolved. This TCR derives from a woman aged 30 to 39 in good health and CMV-seronegative. The DNA for the CDR3 is TGCGCCAGCAGCCTACAAGAGACCCAGTACTTC. Translating gives CASSLQETQYF.